Listed below are T cell receptor beta chains from one sample, sequenced in a study of blood T cell repertoires in COVID-19. Here immunoSEQ multiplex PCR was the method, and the copy in TCRdb shows in-frame clones only, minus some. The table shows about 170,000 clones, with 70% to 90% occurring only once. The sample was peripheral blood. The receptors shown here come from a woman of 80 years or more with COVID-19, enrolled during active disease. CDR3s include the opening cysteine and the closing phenylalanine or tryptophan. The order of the fields is D gene, V gene, J gene, clone size, CDR3 protein, CDR3 DNA. A D gene is named only where the DNA matches it firmly. Not all rows give a size; the values are once, few, many and, for expanded clones, a class.

d_gene: NA
v_gene: TRBV3-1/TRBV3-2
j_gene: TRBJ1-6
abundance: NA
CDR3aa: CASSLRDSPLHF
CDR3nt: TGTGCCAGCAGCCTAAGAGATTCACCCCTCCACTTT

d_gene: NA
v_gene: TRBV2
j_gene: TRBJ2-7
abundance: NA
CDR3aa: CASSQQTGQEQYF
CDR3nt: TGTGCCAGCAGTCAGCAGACAGGCCAAGAGCAGTACTTC

d_gene: NA
v_gene: TRBV5-6
j_gene: TRBJ1-6
abundance: NA
CDR3aa: CASSLQPDNSPLHF
CDR3nt: TGTGCCAGCAGCTTGCAACCGGATAATTCACCCCTCCACTTT

d_gene: NA
v_gene: TRBV27
j_gene: TRBJ1-5
abundance: NA
CDR3aa: CASSNSNWGDQPQHF
CDR3nt: TGTGCCAGCAGTAACTCGAACTGGGGCGATCAGCCCCAGCATTTT

d_gene: TRBD1
v_gene: TRBV10-3
j_gene: TRBJ2-7
abundance: NA
CDR3aa: CAITRTGPSGEQYF
CDR3nt: TGTGCCATCACCAGGACAGGGCCCTCCGGCGAGCAGTACTTC

d_gene: NA
v_gene: TRBV6-2/TRBV6-3
j_gene: TRBJ1-4
abundance: few
CDR3aa: CASSLRRGGEKLFF
CDR3nt: TGTGCCAGCAGTCTCCGGAGGGGTGGGGAAAAACTGTTTTTT

d_gene: NA
v_gene: TRBV7-3
j_gene: TRBJ2-2
abundance: NA
CDR3aa: CASSLSGAGELFF
CDR3nt: TGTGCCAGCAGCTTAAGCGGGGCCGGGGAGCTGTTTTTT

d_gene: NA
v_gene: TRBV7-2
j_gene: TRBJ2-5
abundance: NA
CDR3aa: CASSLATGWETQYF
CDR3nt: TGTGCCAGCAGCTTGGCAACCGGGTGGGAGACCCAGTACTTC

d_gene: NA
v_gene: TRBV9
j_gene: TRBJ2-1
abundance: NA
CDR3aa: CASSVANWGDEQFF
CDR3nt: TGTGCCAGCAGCGTAGCTAATTGGGGGGATGAGCAGTTCTTC

d_gene: TRBD1
v_gene: TRBV27
j_gene: TRBJ1-2
abundance: NA
CDR3aa: CASSSNRQGGGYTF
CDR3nt: TGTGCCAGCAGTTCCAACAGACAGGGGGGTGGCTACACCTTC

d_gene: TRBD2
v_gene: TRBV4-3
j_gene: TRBJ2-2
abundance: NA
CDR3aa: CASSPVGTSTGELFF
CDR3nt: TGCGCCAGCAGCCCTGTGGGGACTAGCACCGGCGAGCTGTTTTTT

d_gene: NA
v_gene: TRBV7-9
j_gene: TRBJ1-2
abundance: NA
CDR3aa: CASSFRGTTNYGYTF
CDR3nt: TGTGCCAGCAGCTTCAGGGGAACCACTAACTATGGCTACACCTTC

d_gene: NA
v_gene: TRBV12-5
j_gene: TRBJ1-1
abundance: NA
CDR3aa: CASGFRSEAFF
CDR3nt: TGTGCTAGTGGTTTCCGGTCTGAAGCTTTCTTT

d_gene: TRBD1
v_gene: TRBV6-5
j_gene: TRBJ2-1
abundance: NA
CDR3aa: CASIPTGGAYNEQFF
CDR3nt: TGTGCCAGCATCCCGACAGGGGGCGCCTACAATGAGCAGTTCTTC

d_gene: NA
v_gene: TRBV15
j_gene: TRBJ1-3
abundance: few
CDR3aa: CATSRAQGTGNTIYF
CDR3nt: TGTGCCACCAGCAGAGCACAGGGTACCGGAAACACCATATATTTT

d_gene: TRBD1
v_gene: TRBV15
j_gene: TRBJ1-6
abundance: NA
CDR3aa: CATSREGTGGSPLHF
CDR3nt: TGTGCCACCAGCAGAGAGGGGACAGGGGGATCACCCCTCCACTTT